Listed below are T cell receptor beta chains from one sample, sequenced in a study of blood T cell repertoires in COVID-19. The protocol was immunoSEQ multiplex PCR, while the TCRdb copy is restricted to in-frame clones and leaves out a portion. The repertoire holds tens of thousands of clones, with around 83% as singletons. Specimen: peripheral blood. The receptors were gathered from a man older than 75 with acute or convalescent COVID-19. The CDR3 runs from the conserved cysteine through the conserved F or W. The D gene is left open where the match is weak. Size tells how often a clone was seen (once, few, many) or the class of an expanded clone, and some rows leave it out.

d_call,clone_size,j_call,v_call,cdr3_nt,cdr3_aa
NA,NA,TRBJ1-1,TRBV3-1/TRBV3-2,TGTGCCAGCAGCCCGGGGAGGGCCTACCTACGAGGGACTGAAGCTTTCTTT,CASSPGRAYLRGTEAFF
NA,NA,TRBJ2-5,TRBV11-2,TGTGCCAGCAGATATAGCAATTTCCAAGAGACCCAGTACTTC,CASRYSNFQETQYF
TRBD1,NA,TRBJ1-6,TRBV6-6,TGTGCCAGCAGTAAACAGGGGTCCTATAATTCACCCCTCCACTTT,CASSKQGSYNSPLHF
TRBD2,NA,TRBJ2-1,TRBV6-4,TGTGCCAGCAGTGACGCCTCGGGGGGGGCCTACAATGAGCAGTTCTTC,CASSDASGGAYNEQFF
TRBD1,NA,TRBJ2-7,TRBV3-1/TRBV3-2,TGTGCCAGCAGCGATGACAGGGTAGCCTACGAGCAGTACTTC,CASSDDRVAYEQYF
TRBD1,NA,TRBJ2-7,TRBV7-2,TGTGCCAGCAGCCCTGACCGGGACAGAGTATACGAGCAGTACTTC,CASSPDRDRVYEQYF
NA,few,TRBJ2-7,TRBV28,TGTGCCAGCAGTTTATACGGGGGAGGAGGTACCTACGAGCAGTACTTC,CASSLYGGGGTYEQYF
NA,once,TRBJ1-4,TRBV5-1,TGCGCCAGCAGCTTGGCCGGGGGAGGGAATGGTGAAAAACTGTTTTTT,CASSLAGGGNGEKLFF
NA,NA,TRBJ1-4,TRBV6-5,TGTGCCAGCAGCGCGCGTAGGGGGACTAATGAAAAACTGTTTTTT,CASSARRGTNEKLFF
NA,NA,TRBJ2-1,TRBV10-3,TGTGCCATCAGTGAGTCGCTCGTTAGCGGACATAGGAATGAGCAGTTCTTC,CAISESLVSGHRNEQFF
NA,NA,TRBJ2-1,TRBV6-6,TGTGCCAGCAGTTACTCAGGGGGTAGGCTCAATGAGCAGTTCTTC,CASSYSGGRLNEQFF
TRBD1,NA,TRBJ1-1,TRBV5-6,TGTGCCAGCAGCGTGACAGGGGTCGCGCATTTGACTGAAGCTTTCTTT,CASSVTGVAHLTEAFF
NA,NA,TRBJ2-1,TRBV19,TGTGCCAGTAGAAATCCAGCGGGTAACAATGAGCAGTTCTTC,CASRNPAGNNEQFF
NA,NA,TRBJ1-3,TRBV9,TGTGCCAGCAGCGCCGGACAATCATTTGGAAACACCATATATTTT,CASSAGQSFGNTIYF
NA,NA,TRBJ2-2,TRBV11-2,TGTGCCAGCAGCTTAGGGACGGGAGAAACCGGGGAGCTGTTTTTT,CASSLGTGETGELFF
NA,NA,TRBJ1-3,TRBV7-2,TGTGCCAGCAGCTCCCAGACTGGAAACACCATATATTTT,CASSSQTGNTIYF
NA,NA,TRBJ2-7,TRBV6-5,TGTGCCAGCAGGGGTAACGGAGTCTACGAGCAGTACTTC,CASRGNGVYEQYF
NA,NA,TRBJ1-3,TRBV11-2,TGTGCCAGCAGCTCTTTCACAGGGTCAGGAAACACCATATATTTT,CASSSFTGSGNTIYF
NA,NA,TRBJ1-5,TRBV19,TGTGCCAGTGTGGGAGTCAGAGGTCAGCCCCAGCATTTT,CASVGVRGQPQHF
TRBD2,NA,TRBJ2-1,TRBV2,TGTGCCAGCCGGGGGGTCTATGAGCAGTTCTTC,CASRGVYEQFF
TRBD1,NA,TRBJ1-3,TRBV13,TGTGCCAGCAGCTTACAGACAGGGCTCACAAACACCATATATTTT,CASSLQTGLTNTIYF
TRBD1,NA,TRBJ2-3,TRBV2,TGTGCCAATACACGGGACAGTTTTAGCACAGATACGCAGTATTTT,CANTRDSFSTDTQYF
NA,once,TRBJ1-5,TRBV6-1,TGTGCCAGCAGTGAAGCCGTCAGGGGAAATCAGCCCCAGCATTTT,CASSEAVRGNQPQHF
TRBD1,NA,TRBJ1-2,TRBV13,TGTGCCAGCAGACGGACAGGGCGAGGGGTTGGCTACACCTTC,CASRRTGRGVGYTF
TRBD1,NA,TRBJ1-3,TRBV7-3,TGTGCCAGCAGCTTTTCGACAGGGTCTGGAAACACCATATATTTT,CASSFSTGSGNTIYF
NA,NA,TRBJ1-1,TRBV28,TGTGCCAGCAGACCGCTAGCAGACCCGAACACTGAAGCTTTCTTT,CASRPLADPNTEAFF
TRBD1,NA,TRBJ1-1,TRBV27,TGTGCCAGCAGTTTATCGATACGGACAGGACAACAGAACACTGAAGCTTTCTTT,CASSLSIRTGQQNTEAFF
NA,NA,TRBJ1-5,TRBV28,TGTGCCATCTCGGGGGGGGCGAGCAATCAGCCCCAGCATTTT,CAISGGASNQPQHF
NA,NA,TRBJ1-1,TRBV19,TGTGCCAGTAGTCCGGCAGGGGTTAACACTGAAGCTTTCTTT,CASSPAGVNTEAFF
NA,NA,TRBJ1-5,TRBV15,TGTGCCACCGAGGACAGCTATAGCAATCAGCCCCAGCATTTT,CATEDSYSNQPQHF
NA,NA,TRBJ2-5,TRBV24-1,TGTGCCACCAGTGATCTGGAGAGGTCCGGTTTAGAGACCCAGTACTTC,CATSDLERSGLETQYF
NA,NA,TRBJ2-3,TRBV19,TGTGCCAGTAGTATTTCGGGACTGGGTTGGAGAGGCGATACGCAGTATTTT,CASSISGLGWRGDTQYF
NA,NA,TRBJ1-5,TRBV28,TGTGCCAGCAGTTTCTCCTATCAGCCCCAGCATTTT,CASSFSYQPQHF
NA,NA,TRBJ1-6,TRBV5-5,TGTGCCAGCAGCTTTAACAGGGAAGGCTCACCCCTCCACTTT,CASSFNREGSPLHF
NA,NA,TRBJ2-7,TRBV28,TGTGCCAGTCGAAGTCAGGGAACAGGCGAGCAGTACTTC,CASRSQGTGEQYF
NA,NA,TRBJ1-4,TRBV27,TGTGCCAGCAGCCCGTCTTGGGACACAGATAATGAAAAACTGTTTTTT,CASSPSWDTDNEKLFF
NA,few,TRBJ1-1,TRBV6-2/TRBV6-3,TGTGCCAGCAGTTACATGTCTCTTTCGGCTTTCTTT,CASSYMSLSAFF
NA,NA,TRBJ1-5,TRBV10-3,TGTGCCATCAGTGAGCAGGGCTACCAGCCCCAGCATTTT,CAISEQGYQPQHF
TRBD1,NA,TRBJ1-4,TRBV5-1,TGCGCCAGCAGCTCAACGACAGGGTCCATTAATGAAAAACTGTTTTTT,CASSSTTGSINEKLFF
NA,NA,TRBJ1-5,TRBV5-6,TGTGCCAGCAGCTTGGCGGGGACTTTCCCTAACCACGGTCAGCCCCAGCATTTT,CASSLAGTFPNHGQPQHF
TRBD1,many,TRBJ1-1,TRBV6-2/TRBV6-3,TGTGCCAGCAGTTACCCCTGGACAGGGGAACTGGACACTGAAGCTTTCTTT,CASSYPWTGELDTEAFF
NA,NA,TRBJ2-5,TRBV19,TGTGCCAGTAGACCACAGGGCAGAGGACAGACCCAGTACTTC,CASRPQGRGQTQYF
NA,NA,TRBJ1-2,TRBV7-8,TGTGCCAGCAGCTTGGCTGGGGAGGGATGGGGCTACACCTTC,CASSLAGEGWGYTF
NA,NA,TRBJ2-1,TRBV6-5,TGTGCCAGCAGTTATCAGGTGACCAGCTCCTACAATGAGCAGTTCTTC,CASSYQVTSSYNEQFF
TRBD1,NA,TRBJ1-1,TRBV7-8,TGTGCCAGCAGCCGAACAGGGGGCATCGGGGGAAACACTGAAGCTTTCTTT,CASSRTGGIGGNTEAFF
TRBD1,NA,TRBJ2-4,TRBV6-5,TGTGCCAGCAGTTACTCAGGGACAGGGGTTTACATTCAGTACTTC,CASSYSGTGVYIQYF
NA,few,TRBJ1-5,TRBV2,TGTGCCAGCAGTGAAGGACAGGTCACTCAGCCCCAGCATTTT,CASSEGQVTQPQHF
NA,NA,TRBJ2-3,TRBV7-2,TGTGCCAGCAGTAGGGGGTATACAGATACGCAGTATTTT,CASSRGYTDTQYF
NA,NA,TRBJ1-5,TRBV6-5,TGTGCCAGCAGTACGGGGACACTCAATCAGCCCCAGCATTTT,CASSTGTLNQPQHF
TRBD2,medium-sized,TRBJ2-1,TRBV7-9,TGTGCCAGCAGCTCTGCCCGACTAGCGGGAGTTTCGAATGAGCAGTTCTTC,CASSSARLAGVSNEQFF
NA,NA,TRBJ1-6,TRBV3-1/TRBV3-2,TGTGCCAGCAGCCAAGGCAACGGCTATAATTCACCCCTCCACTTT,CASSQGNGYNSPLHF
NA,once,TRBJ1-1,TRBV27,TGTGCCAGCAGTCCCCCCCATGTGAACACTGAAGCTTTCTTT,CASSPPHVNTEAFF
TRBD1,once,TRBJ1-1,TRBV18,TGTGCCAGCTCACCTTCGTGGACAGGGGGCGGTGGCACTGAAGCTTTCTTT,CASSPSWTGGGGTEAFF
NA,NA,TRBJ2-3,TRBV19,TGTGCCAGTAGTACGGACAGCTATTCTAGCACAGATACGCAGTATTTT,CASSTDSYSSTDTQYF